A selection of T cell receptor beta chains follows, all from one sample in a study of response to subunit inactivated influenza vaccine. One entry per CDR3 protein results from TCRdb running MiXCR on the RT-PCR reads. The data show just under 550,000 distinct CDR3 sequences, under 25% seen once. The same sample was also studied in work on T cells expressing NK-cell markers.

Here the sequenced sample was CD4+ T cells sorted from PBMCs, taken approximately 13 days after vaccination. The source of these receptors is a man aged 45-65 years who received an inactivated influenza vaccine. CDR3s include the opening cysteine and the closing phenylalanine or tryptophan. Each record gives: clone size, D gene, V gene, J gene, CDR3 DNA, CDR3 protein. D genes are given only for firm matches. The size entry is marked missing in some rows and otherwise reads once, few, many or a size class.

clone size: NA; D gene: TRBD2; V gene: TRBV29-1; J gene: TRBJ2-7; CDR3 DNA: TGCAGCGTTGGCGGGGGGTTCGGGCAGTACTTC; CDR3 protein: CSVGGGFGQYF
clone size: few; D gene: TRBD1; V gene: TRBV11-1; J gene: TRBJ1-2; CDR3 DNA: TGTGCCAGCAGCTTGGGACAGGGGACGACTCTAGCTAACTATGGCTACACCTTC; CDR3 protein: CASSLGQGTTLANYGYTF
clone size: NA; D gene: TRBD2; V gene: TRBV20-1; J gene: TRBJ2-1; CDR3 DNA: TGCAGTGCTAGAGTACGGCGGGAGTCCTACAATGAGCAGTTCTTC; CDR3 protein: CSARVRRESYNEQFF
clone size: few; D gene: TRBD1; V gene: TRBV5-6; J gene: TRBJ1-6; CDR3 DNA: TGTGCCAGCAGCTCGACAGGGCGAAGTTCACCCCTCCACTTT; CDR3 protein: CASSSTGRSSPLHF
clone size: NA; D gene: TRBD1; V gene: TRBV10-2; J gene: TRBJ1-5; CDR3 DNA: TGCGCCAGCAATATGCAGGGGGGTCAGCCCCAGCATTTT; CDR3 protein: CASNMQGGQPQHF
clone size: many; D gene: NA; V gene: TRBV2; J gene: TRBJ2-2; CDR3 DNA: TGTGCCAGCAGTAGGGAAGGCCTCGCGAACACCGGGGAGCTGTTTTTT; CDR3 protein: CASSREGLANTGELFF
clone size: NA; D gene: NA; V gene: TRBV9; J gene: TRBJ2-2; CDR3 DNA: TGTGCCAGCAGCGTTACACCGAACACCGGGGAGCTGTTTTTT; CDR3 protein: CASSVTPNTGELFF
clone size: NA; D gene: NA; V gene: TRBV4-2; J gene: TRBJ1-4; CDR3 DNA: TGTGCCAGCAGCCAAGACGGGTTTGGTGAAAAACTGTTTTTT; CDR3 protein: CASSQDGFGEKLFF
clone size: few; D gene: NA; V gene: TRBV20-1; J gene: TRBJ2-3; CDR3 DNA: TGCAGTGCTGGGGGTGGGGGAACCGGGAAAGATACGCAGTATTTT; CDR3 protein: CSAGGGGTGKDTQYF
clone size: NA; D gene: TRBD1; V gene: TRBV14; J gene: TRBJ2-1; CDR3 DNA: TGTGCCAGCAGCCAATTTTCAGGGGGCGGACAGACCTACAATGAGCAGTTCTTC; CDR3 protein: CASSQFSGGGQTYNEQFF
clone size: NA; D gene: NA; V gene: TRBV7-2; J gene: TRBJ2-3; CDR3 DNA: TGTGCCAGCAGCTCAAGGGTAGGCACAGATACGCAGTATTTT; CDR3 protein: CASSSRVGTDTQYF
clone size: NA; D gene: NA; V gene: TRBV5-6; J gene: TRBJ1-1; CDR3 DNA: TGTGCCAGCAGCCTTCCCCTCCCATCCTGGTCGAACACTGAAGCTTTCTTT; CDR3 protein: CASSLPLPSWSNTEAFF
clone size: many; D gene: NA; V gene: TRBV5-1; J gene: TRBJ2-3; CDR3 DNA: TGTGCCAGCAGCTTAGCAGGCACAGATACGCAGTATTTT; CDR3 protein: CASSLAGTDTQYF
clone size: NA; D gene: NA; V gene: TRBV12-2; J gene: TRBJ1-6; CDR3 DNA: TGTGCAAGTCTCAGAGTGACTAATTCACCCCTCCACTTT; CDR3 protein: CASLRVTNSPLHF
clone size: NA; D gene: NA; V gene: TRBV28; J gene: TRBJ2-2; CDR3 DNA: TGTGCCAGCAGTTTACCCGCAACTCACACGCTGTTTTTT; CDR3 protein: CASSLPATHTLFF
clone size: few; D gene: NA; V gene: TRBV9; J gene: TRBJ2-3; CDR3 DNA: TGTGCCAGCAGCCCCTCGCATCCCACAGATACGCAGTATTTT; CDR3 protein: CASSPSHPTDTQYF
clone size: NA; D gene: NA; V gene: TRBV20-1; J gene: TRBJ2-5; CDR3 DNA: TGCAGTGCTATGAGTGCCGGGGCCTTAGTAGAGACCCAGTACTTC; CDR3 protein: CSAMSAGALVETQYF
clone size: few; D gene: NA; V gene: TRBV10-3; J gene: TRBJ2-7; CDR3 DNA: TGTGCCATCAGTCCGAGAACCCACGGGAGCCAGCAGTACTTC; CDR3 protein: CAISPRTHGSQQYF
clone size: NA; D gene: NA; V gene: TRBV12-3/TRBV12-4; J gene: TRBJ1-5; CDR3 DNA: TGTGCCAGCAGTCTCACATGGCTTTCGGTTAATCAGCCCCAGCATTTT; CDR3 protein: CASSLTWLSVNQPQHF
clone size: NA; D gene: NA; V gene: TRBV3-1; J gene: TRBJ1-4; CDR3 DNA: TGTGCCAGCAGCCCAGGAGGTGAAAAACTGTTTTTT; CDR3 protein: CASSPGGEKLFF
clone size: NA; D gene: TRBD2; V gene: TRBV28; J gene: TRBJ2-3; CDR3 DNA: TGTGCCAGCAGACAAAGACTAGCGGGAGTAATAACAGATACGCAGTATTTT; CDR3 protein: CASRQRLAGVITDTQYF
clone size: NA; D gene: NA; V gene: TRBV28; J gene: TRBJ2-4; CDR3 DNA: TGTGCCAGCAGGGAAGGGATAGCCAAAAACATTCAGTACTTC; CDR3 protein: CASREGIAKNIQYF